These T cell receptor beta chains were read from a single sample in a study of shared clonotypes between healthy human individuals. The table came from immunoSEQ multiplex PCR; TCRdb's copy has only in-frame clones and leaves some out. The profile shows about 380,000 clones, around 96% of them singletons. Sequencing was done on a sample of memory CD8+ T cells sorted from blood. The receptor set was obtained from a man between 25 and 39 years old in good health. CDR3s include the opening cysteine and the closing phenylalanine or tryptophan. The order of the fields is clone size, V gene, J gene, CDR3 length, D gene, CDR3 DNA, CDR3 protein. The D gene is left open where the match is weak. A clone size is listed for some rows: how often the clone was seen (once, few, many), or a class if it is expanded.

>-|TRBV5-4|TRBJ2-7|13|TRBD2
TGTGCCAGCAGCTCCGGGACTACCTACGAGCAGTACTTC
CASSSGTTYEQYF
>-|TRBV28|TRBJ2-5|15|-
TGTGCCAGCAGTTTTTGGAGCGGAAAACAAGAGACCCAGTACTTC
CASSFWSGKQETQYF
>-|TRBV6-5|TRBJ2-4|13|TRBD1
TGTGCCAGCAGTCGCAGGGGGAAAAACATTCAGTACTTC
CASSRRGKNIQYF
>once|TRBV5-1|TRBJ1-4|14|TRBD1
TGCGCCAGCAGCACCGGGACAGGGAATGAAAAACTGTTTTTT
CASSTGTGNEKLFF
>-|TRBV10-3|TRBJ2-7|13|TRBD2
TGTGCCATCAGTGAAGCGGGAGGGGGCGAGCAGTACTTC
CAISEAGGGEQYF
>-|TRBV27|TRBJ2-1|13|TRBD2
TGTGCCACCGGGACTAGCGGCTACAATGAGCAGTTCTTC
CATGTSGYNEQFF
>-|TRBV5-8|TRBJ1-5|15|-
TGTGCCAGCAGCTTGGGGGGAGCTAGGGATCAGCCCCAGCATTTT
CASSLGGARDQPQHF
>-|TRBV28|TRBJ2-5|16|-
TGTGCCAGCAGTTTAAGTCTAGCGTCGAGGGGGGAGACCCAGTACTTC
CASSLSLASRGETQYF
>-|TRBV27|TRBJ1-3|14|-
TGTGCCAGCAGTCCTTGGGGCCCCGGAAACACCATATATTTT
CASSPWGPGNTIYF
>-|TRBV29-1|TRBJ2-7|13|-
TGCAGCGTTGGGGAGAGCCGCTCGCGGGAGCAGTACTTC
CSVGESRSREQYF
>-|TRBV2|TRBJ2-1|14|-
TGTGCCAGCAGGGGGGCCGGAGTTATGAATGAGCAGTTCTTC
CASRGAGVMNEQFF
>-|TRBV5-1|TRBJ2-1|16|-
TGCGCCAGCAGCTTGGCCCCCAGCGGTACCCCCGATGAGCAGTTCTTC
CASSLAPSGTPDEQFF
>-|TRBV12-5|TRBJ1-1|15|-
TGTGCTAGTGGTACATCCGGGCAATCGAACACTGAAGCTTTCTTT
CASGTSGQSNTEAFF
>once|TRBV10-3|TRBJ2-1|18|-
TGTGCCATCAGTGGGAGGAGCGAGGGTACCTCCCCTTACAATGAGCAGTTCTTC
CAISGRSEGTSPYNEQFF
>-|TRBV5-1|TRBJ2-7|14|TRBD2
TGCGCCAGCAGCTGGACTAGCGGCTCCTACGAGCAGTACTTC
CASSWTSGSYEQYF
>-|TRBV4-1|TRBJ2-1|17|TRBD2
TGCGCCAGCAGCCAAGTTGCGGGAGTCGAGTCCTACAATGAGCAGTTCTTC
CASSQVAGVESYNEQFF
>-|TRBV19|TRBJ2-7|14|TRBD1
TGTGCCAGTAGTAGTACGGGACAGACCTACGAGCAGTACTTC
CASSSTGQTYEQYF
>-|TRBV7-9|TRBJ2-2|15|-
TGTGCCAGCAGCTTATTTCTCCCGGAGCAGGGGGAGCTGTTTTTT
CASSLFLPEQGELFF
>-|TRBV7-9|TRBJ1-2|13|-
TGTGCCAGCAGCTTAGCACAGGACTATGGCTACACCTTC
CASSLAQDYGYTF
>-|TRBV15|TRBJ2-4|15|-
TGTGCCACCAGCAGAGACCACCGGGGGAAAAACATTCAGTACTTC
CATSRDHRGKNIQYF
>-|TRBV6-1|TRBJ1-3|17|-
TGTGCCAGCAGTGAAGCGCTTCATCCAGGCTCTGGAAACACCATATATTTT
CASSEALHPGSGNTIYF
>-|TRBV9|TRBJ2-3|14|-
TGTGCCAGCAGACAGGGATTAGGCACAGATACGCAGTATTTT
CASRQGLGTDTQYF
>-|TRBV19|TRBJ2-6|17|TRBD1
TGTGCCAGTCGCCGGACAGGGTTAAGTTCGGGGGCCAACGTCCTGACTTTC
CASRRTGLSSGANVLTF
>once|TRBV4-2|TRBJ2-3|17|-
TGTGCCAGCAGCCAAGTTTCGACTACCTCATACACAGATACGCAGTATTTT
CASSQVSTTSYTDTQYF
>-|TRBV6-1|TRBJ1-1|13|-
TGTGCCAGCACGGGCCTCAGAGGCGCTGAAGCTTTCTTT
CASTGLRGAEAFF
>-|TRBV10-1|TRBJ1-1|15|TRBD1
TGCGCCAGCAAGGGCAGGGGGGCTAGCAGGACTGAAGCTTTCTTT
CASKGRGASRTEAFF
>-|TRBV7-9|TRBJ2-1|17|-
TGTGCCAGCAGCTTATCGGAGCCAAGTAAAATTGTGGGTGAGCAGTTCTTC
CASSLSEPSKIVGEQFF
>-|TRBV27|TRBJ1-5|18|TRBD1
TGTGCCAGCAGTCCTTGGGGGGGCAGGGGGTCCAGCAATCAGCCCCAGCATTTT
CASSPWGGRGSSNQPQHF
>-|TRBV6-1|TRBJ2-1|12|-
TGTGCCAGCAGTGAATGGGAGAATGAGCAGTTCTTC
CASSEWENEQFF
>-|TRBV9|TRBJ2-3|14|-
TGTGCCAGCAGCGTAGGCGGTTCCACAGATACGCAGTATTTT
CASSVGGSTDTQYF
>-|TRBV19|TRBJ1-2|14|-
TGTGCCAGTACCAAACGTGCCGAGATTTATGGCTACACCTTC
CASTKRAEIYGYTF
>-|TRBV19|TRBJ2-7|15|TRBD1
TGTGCCACCTCAATTACGACAGGGGCTTTCTACGAGCAGTACTTC
CATSITTGAFYEQYF
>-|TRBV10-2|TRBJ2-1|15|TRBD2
TGCGCCAGCAGTGAGTCGCGGGAGCTTTGGAATGAGCAGTTCTTC
CASSESRELWNEQFF
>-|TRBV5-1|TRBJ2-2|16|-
TGCGCCAGCAGCTTGGCCGAGCGGGTGAACACCGGGGAGCTGTTTTTT
CASSLAERVNTGELFF
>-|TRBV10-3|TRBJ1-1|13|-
TGTGCCATCAGAATGACAGGGAACACTGAAGCTTTCTTT
CAIRMTGNTEAFF
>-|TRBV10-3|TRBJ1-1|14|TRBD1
TGTGCCATCAAGCGGGACAGGAATATAGCTGAAGCTTTCTTT
CAIKRDRNIAEAFF
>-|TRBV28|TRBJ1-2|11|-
TGTGCCAGCAGTTTTGGCTATGGCTACACCTTC
CASSFGYGYTF
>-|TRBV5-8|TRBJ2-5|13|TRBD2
TGTGCCAGCATCGTTAGCGGGAGATGGGCCCAGTACTTC
CASIVSGRWAQYF
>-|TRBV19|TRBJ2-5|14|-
TGTGCCAGTAGTCTGCTAGGGGTCCAAGAGACCCAGTACTTC
CASSLLGVQETQYF
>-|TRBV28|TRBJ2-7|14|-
TGTGCCAGCAGTTTGACCAGCGGGCTCTACGAGCAGTACTTC
CASSLTSGLYEQYF
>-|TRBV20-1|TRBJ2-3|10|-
TGCAGTGCCCTCACAGATACGCAGTATTTT
CSALTDTQYF
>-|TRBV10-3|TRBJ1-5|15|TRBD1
TGTGCCATCAGTCAGGGACAGGGGGATGTTCAGCCCCAGCATTTT
CAISQGQGDVQPQHF